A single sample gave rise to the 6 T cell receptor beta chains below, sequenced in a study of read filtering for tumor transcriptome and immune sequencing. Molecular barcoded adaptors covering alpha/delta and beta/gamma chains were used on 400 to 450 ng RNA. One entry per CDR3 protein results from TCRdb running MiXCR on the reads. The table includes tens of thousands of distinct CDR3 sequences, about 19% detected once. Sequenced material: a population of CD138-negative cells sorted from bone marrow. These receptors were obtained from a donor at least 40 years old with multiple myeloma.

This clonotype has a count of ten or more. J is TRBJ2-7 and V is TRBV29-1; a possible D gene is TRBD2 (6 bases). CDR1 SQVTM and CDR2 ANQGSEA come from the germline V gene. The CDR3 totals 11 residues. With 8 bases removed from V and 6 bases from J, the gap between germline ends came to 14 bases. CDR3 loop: CSCREVGEQYF. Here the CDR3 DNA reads TGCAGCTGCAGGGAGGTCGGCGAGCAGTACTTC.

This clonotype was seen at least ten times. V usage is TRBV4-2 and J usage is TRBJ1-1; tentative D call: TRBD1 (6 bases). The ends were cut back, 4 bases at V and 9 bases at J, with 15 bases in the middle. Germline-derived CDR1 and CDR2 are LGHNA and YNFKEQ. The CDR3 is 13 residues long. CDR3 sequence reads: CASSPDRGDKAFF. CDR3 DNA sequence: TGTGCCAGCAGCCCCGATAGGGGGGATAAAGCTTTCTTT.

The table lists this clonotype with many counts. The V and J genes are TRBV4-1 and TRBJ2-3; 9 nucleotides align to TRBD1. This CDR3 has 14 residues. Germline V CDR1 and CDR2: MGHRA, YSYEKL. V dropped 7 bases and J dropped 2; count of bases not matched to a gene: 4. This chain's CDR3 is CASNDRGNTDTQYF. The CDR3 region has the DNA TGCGCCAGCAACGACAGGGGGAACACAGATACGCAGTATTTT.

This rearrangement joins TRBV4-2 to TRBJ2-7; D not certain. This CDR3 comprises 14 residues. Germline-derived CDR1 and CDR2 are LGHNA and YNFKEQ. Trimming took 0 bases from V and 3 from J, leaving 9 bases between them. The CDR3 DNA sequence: TGTGCCAGCAGCCAAGATCGGGTGGACTACGAGCAGTACTTC. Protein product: CASSQDRVDYEQYF.

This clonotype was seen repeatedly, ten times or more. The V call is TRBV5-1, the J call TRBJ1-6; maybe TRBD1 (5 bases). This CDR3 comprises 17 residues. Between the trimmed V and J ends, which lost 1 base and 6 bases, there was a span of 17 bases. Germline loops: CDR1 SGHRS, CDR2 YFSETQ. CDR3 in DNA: TGCGCCAGCAGCTTGAGTCGGCAGGGCCTGGTTAATTCACCCCTCCACTTT. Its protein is CASSLSRQGLVNSPLHF.

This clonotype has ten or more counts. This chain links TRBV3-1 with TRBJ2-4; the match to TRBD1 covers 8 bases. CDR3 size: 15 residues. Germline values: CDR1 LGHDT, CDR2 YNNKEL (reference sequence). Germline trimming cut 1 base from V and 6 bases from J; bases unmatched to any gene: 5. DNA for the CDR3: TGTGCCAGCAGCCAAGTTCGGGGACAGGTAAACATTCAGTACTTC. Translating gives CASSQVRGQVNIQYF.